The 25 T cell receptor beta chains given below trace back to one sample, sequenced in a study of CD8 T cells in cerebrospinal fluid in Alzheimer's disease (TCRdb year 2020). The method behind the library was 10x single-cell sequencing. TCRdb shows the sequencer as NextSeq 550. Reads reprocessed by TCRdb are summarized as one entry per CDR3 protein sequence, and DNA is absent. The sample's records list over a thousand distinct CDR3 sequences. Over 7% of the sample comes from the top ten. The sample was cerebrospinal fluid. The source is a human donor with Alzheimer's disease.

This clonotype shows up as medium-sized by frequency. The J gene is TRBJ1-3, the V gene TRBV7-8; the D call from TCRdb, TRBD1, cannot be confirmed without DNA. Germline lookup yields CDR1 SGHVS and CDR2 FQNEAQ. The CDR3 loop spans 15 amino acids. The CDR3 loop is CASSRGQGGGNTIYF.

This clonotype is deemed large by its frequency. The chain has TRBV5-1 and TRBJ2-1; TCRdb reports TRBD1, a call that lacks DNA to check it against. Germline assignment: CDR1 SGHRS and CDR2 YFSETQ. This CDR3 spans 14 amino acids. CDR3: CASILAPPNNEQFF.

This clonotype is deemed large by its frequency. The chain is built from TRBV7-3 and TRBJ2-5. Germline V gene sequence: CDR1 SGHTA, CDR2 FQGTGA. CDR3 length equals 13 residues. This CDR3 is CASSLSVGETQYF.

Its frequency marks this clonotype as medium-sized (0.01 to 0.1%). The chain has TRBV29-1 and TRBJ2-3; TCRdb selects TRBD1, and the lack of DNA leaves this call unchecked. This CDR3 is 14 amino acids long. In germline, CDR1 is SQVTM, CDR2 ANQGSEA. The chain's CDR3 is CSAGQQGSTDTQYF.

This clonotype is deemed medium-sized by its frequency. The CDR3: CASSVAGGQTEAFF. The chain recombines TRBV9 with TRBJ1-1; TCRdb proposes TRBD1, but this gene call is untestable without DNA. Germline values: CDR1 SGDLS, CDR2 YYNGEE. The CDR3 runs 14 residues. The variable domain in full, with the rest retrieved from reference TRBV9 and TRBJ1-1, is DSGVTQTPKHLITATGQRVTLRCSPRSGDLSVYWYQQSLDQGLQFLIQYYNGEERAKGNILERFSAQQFPDLHSELNLSSLELGDSALYFCASSVAGGQTEAFFGQGTRLTVV.

In terms of frequency, this clonotype is large (0.1 to 1%). The chain uses TRBV4-2 and TRBJ1-6; the D call from TCRdb, TRBD1, cannot be confirmed without DNA. Germline V lookup: CDR1 LGHNA, CDR2 YNFKEQ. The CDR3 runs 17 residues. The CDR3 sequence: CASSQVNRGSYNSPLHF.

This clonotype is medium-sized (0.01 to 0.1%) by frequency. The chain has TRBV9 and TRBJ2-4; TCRdb designates TRBD2, a call that cannot be tested without DNA. CDR1 SGDLS and CDR2 YYNGEE come from the germline V gene. This CDR3 is 15 amino acids long. This chain's CDR3 is CASSPTVEAGNIQYF.

This clonotype is called medium-sized based on its frequency. V is TRBV19 and J is TRBJ1-5. The CDR3 contains 13 residues. Germline V gene sequence: CDR1 LNHDA, CDR2 SQIVND (reference sequence). CDR3 sequence reads: CASSPAANQPQHF.

Considering frequency, this clonotype is medium-sized. This chain connects TRBV4-2 to TRBJ2-7; as DNA is missing, the TRBD2 call by TCRdb cannot be tested. This CDR3 is built from 16 residues. CDR1 and CDR2 from the germline V gene are LGHNA and YNFKEQ. CDR3 region: CASSQDLAGGYYEQYF.

In terms of frequency, this clonotype is large. The genes are TRBV28 and TRBJ2-4; no DNA is available, so the TRBD2 call from TCRdb remains unchecked. Germline V gene data show CDR1 as MDHEN and CDR2 as SYDVKM. There are 17 residues in the CDR3. CDR3 region: CASSLRTSGVAKNIQYF.

This clonotype is large by frequency. V usage is TRBV20-1 and J usage is TRBJ2-1. The CDR3 spans 14 residues. Per germline, CDR1 DFQATT and CDR2 SNEGSKA (reference sequence). CDR3 amino acids: CSARSASSYNEQFF.

By frequency, this clonotype is medium-sized. J is TRBJ1-1 and V is TRBV21-1. TRBV21-1 is listed as a pseudogene. The CDR3 extends over 11 amino acids. The CDR3 is CARLRDSEAFF.

This clonotype is medium-sized by frequency. The chain employs TRBV2 and TRBJ1-2; absent DNA, TCRdb's TRBD1 call cannot be checked. CDR3 length: 14 amino acids. The V gene's germline CDR1 is SNHLY and CDR2 FYNNEI. CDR3 sequence: CASSGLGQIYGYTF.

This clonotype shows up as medium-sized by frequency. J is TRBJ1-2 and V is TRBV27; TCRdb indicates TRBD1, and absent DNA this call remains unverified. The germline V gene has CDR1 MNHEY and CDR2 SMNVEV (reference sequence). The length of the CDR3 is 13 residues. CDR3: CASSPDRVVGYTF.

In terms of frequency, this clonotype is medium-sized (0.01 to 0.1%). This chain connects TRBV7-6 to TRBJ1-1; TCRdb picks TRBD1, but there is no DNA to check that call. CDR1 and CDR2 from the germline V gene are SGHVS and FNYEAQ. The CDR3 covers 13 residues. The CDR3 loop is CASSSNRGGEAFF. Looking up the rest from reference TRBV7-6 and TRBJ1-1 gives the full variable domain: GAGVSQSPRYKVTKRGQDVALRCDPISGHVSLYWYRQALGQGPEFLTYFNYEAQQDKSGLPNDRFSAERPEGSISTLTIQRTEQRDSAMYRCASSSNRGGEAFFGQGTRLTVV.

The chain uses TRBV21-1 and TRBJ2-3; TCRdb gives TRBD2 as the D gene, but with no DNA this cannot be confirmed. TRBV21-1 is a documented pseudogene. The CDR3 covers 19 residues. The CDR3 spells CASSKDPRCLAGKVDTQYF.

Measured by frequency, this clonotype is large. The chain joins TRBV5-5 to TRBJ2-4. From germline, CDR1 is SGHKS and CDR2 YYEKEE (reference sequence). The CDR3 length is 15 residues. The CDR3 region is CASSLEHLNGDIQYF.

This clonotype is labeled medium-sized based on frequency. J is TRBJ1-1 and V is TRBV20-1. The CDR3 extends over 14 amino acids. Germline V lookup: CDR1 DFQATT, CDR2 SNEGSKA (reference sequence). The CDR3 loop reads CSARPEVLNTEAFF.

Its frequency marks this clonotype as large. V and J are TRBV5-6 and TRBJ2-5. The CDR3 loop spans 13 amino acids. The germline CDR1 and CDR2 sequences are SGHDT and YYEEEE. CDR3 sequence reads: CASSLGPLETQYF.

This clonotype is called medium-sized (0.01 to 0.1%) based on its frequency. The chain links TRBV4-3 to TRBJ2-7. This CDR3 has 15 amino acids. The germline V gene encodes CDR1 LGHNA and CDR2 YSLEER. The CDR3 protein is CASSQVFGMSYEQYF.

This clonotype counts as medium-sized by frequency. The V and J genes are TRBV20-1 and TRBJ1-1; there is no DNA to check the TCRdb D call of TRBD1. Germline lookup yields CDR1 DFQATT and CDR2 SNEGSKA (reference sequence). The CDR3 is made up of 15 amino acids. The CDR3 loop reads CSARDREWGNTEAFF.

Its frequency marks this clonotype as large (0.1 to 1%). The chain combines TRBV7-2 with TRBJ2-7; TCRdb names TRBD1, which stays unverified in the absence of DNA. Germline V gives CDR1 SGHTA, CDR2 FQGNSA. The CDR3 runs 16 residues. The CDR3 protein is CASSEPGRTSSYEQYF.

Judged by frequency, this clonotype is medium-sized (0.01 to 0.1%). The CDR3 region is CASGSQGNTGELFF. The rearrangement uses TRBV5-1 and TRBJ2-2; TCRdb names TRBD1, which stays unverified in the absence of DNA. The CDR3 extends over 14 amino acids. The germline gives CDR1 SGHRS, CDR2 YFSETQ.

Its frequency marks this clonotype as large. The chain has TRBV7-8 and TRBJ2-1. CDR1 SGHVS and CDR2 FQNEAQ come from the germline V gene. CDR3 size: 13 residues. CDR3 residues: CASIDGTSNEQFF.

Measured by frequency, this clonotype is medium-sized. The chain has TRBV2 and TRBJ1-5; with no DNA, the TCRdb D assignment of TRBD1 cannot be verified. CDR1 and CDR2 from the germline V gene are SNHLY and FYNNEI. This CDR3 is built from 15 residues. This CDR3 reads CASSRAGGESQPQHF.